These 5 T cell receptor beta chains were sequenced from one sample in a study of CXCR3-negative and CXCR3-positive naive CD8 T cells. Preparation of TRB cDNA libraries relied on 5' RACE carrying UMI labels. From the 5' RACE reads, TCRdb lists one entry per CDR3 protein and no DNA. This sample contains tens of thousands of distinct CDR3 sequences. Sample: naive CXCR3- CD8+ T cells from blood. The subset is: CD45RO-CCR7+CD27+CD95- naive CD8+ T cells lacking CXCR3 (TNR3-). The origin of the receptors is a human donor in good health. Some clones in this sample may be carry-over from other donors' samples.

The CDR3 reads CASSYNHGLAQETQYF. The gene calls are TRBV6-2 or TRBV6-3 and TRBJ2-5; TCRdb's D call, TRBD2, is unchecked because there is no DNA. Per the germline V gene, CDR1 is MNHEY and CDR2 is SVGEGT. This CDR3 region has 16 residues.

J is TRBJ2-7 and V is TRBV15; as DNA is missing, the TRBD1 call by TCRdb cannot be tested. Per the germline V gene, CDR1 is LNHNV and CDR2 is YYDKDF (reference sequence). CDR3 length: 14 residues. CDR3 loop: CATSREAVGLEQYF.

The rearrangement uses TRBV5-1 and TRBJ1-1. This CDR3 has 13 amino acids. The germline gives CDR1 SGHRS, CDR2 YFSETQ. This CDR3 reads CASSLAENTEAFF.

The chain combines TRBV6-6 with TRBJ2-6; the D call from TCRdb, TRBD2, cannot be confirmed without DNA. In germline, CDR1 is MNHNY, CDR2 SVGAGI (reference sequence). There are 18 residues in the CDR3. CDR3 sequence: CASSYAPRLAPGANVLTF.

The chain's CDR3 is CASSQGADTQYF. V is TRBV7-9 and J is TRBJ2-3; TCRdb gives TRBD1 as the D gene, but with no DNA this cannot be confirmed. The germline CDR1 and CDR2 sequences are SEHNR and FQNEAQ (reference sequence). The CDR3 extends over 12 amino acids.